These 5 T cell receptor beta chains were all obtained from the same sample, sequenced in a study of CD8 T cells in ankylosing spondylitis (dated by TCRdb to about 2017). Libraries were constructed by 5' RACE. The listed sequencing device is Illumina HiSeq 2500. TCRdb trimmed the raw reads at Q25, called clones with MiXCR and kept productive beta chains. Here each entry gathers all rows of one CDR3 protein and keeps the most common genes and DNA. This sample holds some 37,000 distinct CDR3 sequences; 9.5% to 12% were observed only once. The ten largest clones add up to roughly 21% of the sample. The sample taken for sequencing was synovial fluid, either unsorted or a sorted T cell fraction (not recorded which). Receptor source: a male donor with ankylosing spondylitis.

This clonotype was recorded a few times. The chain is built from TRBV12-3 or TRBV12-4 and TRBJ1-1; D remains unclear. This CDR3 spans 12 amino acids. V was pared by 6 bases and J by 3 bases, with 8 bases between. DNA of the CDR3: TGTGCCAGCAGCCGAGAATACACTGAAGCTTTCTTT. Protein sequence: CASSREYTEAFF.

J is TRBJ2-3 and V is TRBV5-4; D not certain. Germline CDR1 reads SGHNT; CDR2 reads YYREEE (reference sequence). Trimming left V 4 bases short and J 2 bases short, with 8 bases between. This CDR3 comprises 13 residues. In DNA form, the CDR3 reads TGTGCCAGCAGCCACCAACCCACAGATACGCAGTATTTT. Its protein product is CASSHQPTDTQYF.

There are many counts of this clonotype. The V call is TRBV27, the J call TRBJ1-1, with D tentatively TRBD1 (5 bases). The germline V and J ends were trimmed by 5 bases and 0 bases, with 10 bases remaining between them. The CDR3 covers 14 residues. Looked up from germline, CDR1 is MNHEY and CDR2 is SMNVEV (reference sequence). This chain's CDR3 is CASSRARVNTEAFF. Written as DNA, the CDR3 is TGTGCCAGCAGTAGGGCCAGGGTGAACACTGAAGCTTTCTTT.

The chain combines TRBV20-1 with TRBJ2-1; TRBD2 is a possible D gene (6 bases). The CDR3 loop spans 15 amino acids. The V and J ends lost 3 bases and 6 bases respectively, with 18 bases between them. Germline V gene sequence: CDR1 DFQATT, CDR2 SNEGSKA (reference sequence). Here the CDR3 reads CSASSSAPSLNEQFF. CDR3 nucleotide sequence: TGCAGTGCTAGCTCTAGCGCCCCGTCACTCAATGAGCAGTTCTTC.

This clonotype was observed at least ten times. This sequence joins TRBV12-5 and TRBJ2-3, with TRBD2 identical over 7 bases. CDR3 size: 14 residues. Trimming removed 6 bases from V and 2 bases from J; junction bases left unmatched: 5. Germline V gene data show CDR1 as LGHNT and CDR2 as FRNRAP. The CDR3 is CASGHGTTTDTQYF. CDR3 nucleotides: TGTGCTAGTGGCCATGGGACTACCACAGATACGCAGTATTTT.